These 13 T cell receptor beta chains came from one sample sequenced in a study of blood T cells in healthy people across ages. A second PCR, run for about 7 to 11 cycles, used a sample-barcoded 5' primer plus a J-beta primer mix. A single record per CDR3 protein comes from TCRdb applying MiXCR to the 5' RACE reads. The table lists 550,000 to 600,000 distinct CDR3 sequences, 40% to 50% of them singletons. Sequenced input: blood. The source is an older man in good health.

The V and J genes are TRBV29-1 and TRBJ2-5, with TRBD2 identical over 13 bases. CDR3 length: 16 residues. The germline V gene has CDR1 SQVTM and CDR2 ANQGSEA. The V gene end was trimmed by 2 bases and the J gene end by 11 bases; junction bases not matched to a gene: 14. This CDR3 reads CSVEYRSGTSGNEQYF. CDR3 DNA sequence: TGCAGCGTTGAATATCGGTCCGGGACTAGCGGGAATGAGCAGTACTTC.

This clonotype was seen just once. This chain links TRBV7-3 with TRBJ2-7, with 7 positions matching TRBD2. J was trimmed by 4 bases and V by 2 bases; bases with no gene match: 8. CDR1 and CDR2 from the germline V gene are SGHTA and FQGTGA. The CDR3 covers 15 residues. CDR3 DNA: TGTGCCAGCAGCTTAGGGGCGGGAGAGTGGTACGAGCAGTACTTC. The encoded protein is CASSLGAGEWYEQYF.

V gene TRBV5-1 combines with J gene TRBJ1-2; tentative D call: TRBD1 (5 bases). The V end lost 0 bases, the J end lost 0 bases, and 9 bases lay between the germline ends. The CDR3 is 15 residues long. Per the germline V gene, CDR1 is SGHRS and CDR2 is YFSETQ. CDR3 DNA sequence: TGCGCCAGCAGCTTGGGGGACGGTTCTAACTATGGCTACACCTTC. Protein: CASSLGDGSNYGYTF. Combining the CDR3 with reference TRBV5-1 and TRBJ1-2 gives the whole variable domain KAGVTQTPRYLIKTRGQQVTLSCSPISGHRSVSWYQQTPGQGLQFLFEYFSETQRNKGNFPGRFSGRQFSNSRSEMNVSTLELGDSALYLCASSLGDGSNYGYTFGSGTRLTVV.

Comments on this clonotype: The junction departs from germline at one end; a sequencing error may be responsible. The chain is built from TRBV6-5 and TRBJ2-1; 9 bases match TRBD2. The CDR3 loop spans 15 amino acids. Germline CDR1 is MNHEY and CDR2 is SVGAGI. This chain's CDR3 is CASSYLREGPNGQFF. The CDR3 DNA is TGTGCCAGCAGTTACTTGCGGGAGGGCCCCAATGGGCAGTTCTTC.

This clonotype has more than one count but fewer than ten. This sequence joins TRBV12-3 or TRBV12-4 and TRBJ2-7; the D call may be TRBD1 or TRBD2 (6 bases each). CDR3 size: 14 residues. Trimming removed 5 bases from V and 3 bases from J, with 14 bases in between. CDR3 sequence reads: CASSLLGGSYEQYF. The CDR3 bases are TGTGCCAGCAGTCTCCTCGGGGGCAGCTACGAGCAGTACTTC.

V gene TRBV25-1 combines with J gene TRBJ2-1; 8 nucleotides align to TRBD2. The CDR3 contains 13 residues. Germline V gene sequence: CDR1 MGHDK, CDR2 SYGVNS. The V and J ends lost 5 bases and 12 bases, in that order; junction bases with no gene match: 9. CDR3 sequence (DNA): TGTGCCAGCAGTACTATAGCGGGGTACGGGCAGTTCTTC. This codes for CASSTIAGYGQFF.

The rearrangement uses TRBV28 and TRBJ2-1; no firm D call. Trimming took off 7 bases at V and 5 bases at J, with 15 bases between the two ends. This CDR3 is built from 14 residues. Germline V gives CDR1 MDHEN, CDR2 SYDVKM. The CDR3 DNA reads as TGTGCCAGCAAGGGTGGTCGGCACGACAATGAGCAGTTCTTC. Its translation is CASKGGRHDNEQFF.

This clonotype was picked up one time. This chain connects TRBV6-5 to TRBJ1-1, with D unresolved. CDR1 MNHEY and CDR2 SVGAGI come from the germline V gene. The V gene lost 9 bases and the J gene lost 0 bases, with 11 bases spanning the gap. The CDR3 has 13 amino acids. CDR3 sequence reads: CASGVWVNTEAFF. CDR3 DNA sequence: TGTGCCAGTGGGGTGTGGGTGAACACTGAAGCTTTCTTT.

CDR3 DNA: TGTGCCGGGGGGACACTCCAAGGCATCTATGGCTACACCTTC. It translates to CAGGTLQGIYGYTF. V and J are TRBV2 and TRBJ1-2; tentatively, D is TRBD1 (6 bases). The CDR3 runs 14 residues. The V end lost 11 bases, the J end lost 4 bases, and 20 bases lay between the germline ends. CDR1 is SNHLY and CDR2 is FYNNEI in the germline V gene.

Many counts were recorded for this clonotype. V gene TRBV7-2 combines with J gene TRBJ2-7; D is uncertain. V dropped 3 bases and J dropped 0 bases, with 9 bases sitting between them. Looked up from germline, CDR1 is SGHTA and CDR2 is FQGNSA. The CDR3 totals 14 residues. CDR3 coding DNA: TGTGCCAGCAGCTTGGCCCGGAGCTCCTACGAGCAGTACTTC. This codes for CASSLARSSYEQYF.

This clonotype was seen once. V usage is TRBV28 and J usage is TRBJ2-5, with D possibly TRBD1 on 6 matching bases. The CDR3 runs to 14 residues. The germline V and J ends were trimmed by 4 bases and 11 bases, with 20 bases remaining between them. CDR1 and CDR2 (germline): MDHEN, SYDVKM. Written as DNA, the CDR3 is TGTGCCAGCAGTTCCGACAGGTCCCTCTACGTGCAGTACTTC. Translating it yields CASSSDRSLYVQYF. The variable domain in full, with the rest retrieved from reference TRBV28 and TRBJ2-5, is DVKVTQSSRYLVKRTGEKVFLECVQDMDHENMFWYRQDPGLGLRLIYFSYDVKMKEKGDIPEGYSVSREKKERFSLILESASTNQTSMYLCASSSDRSLYVQYFGPGTRLLVL.

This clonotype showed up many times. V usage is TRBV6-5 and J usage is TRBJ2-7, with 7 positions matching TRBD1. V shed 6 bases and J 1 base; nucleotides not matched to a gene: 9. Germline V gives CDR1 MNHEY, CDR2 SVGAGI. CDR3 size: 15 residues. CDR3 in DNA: TGTGCCAGCAGAAAACAGGGGAGTAGTTCCTACGAGCAGTACTTC. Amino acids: CASRKQGSSSYEQYF.

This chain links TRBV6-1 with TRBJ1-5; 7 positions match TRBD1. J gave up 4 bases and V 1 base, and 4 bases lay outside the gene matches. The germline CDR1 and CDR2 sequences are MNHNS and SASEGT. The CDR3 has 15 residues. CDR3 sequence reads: CASSEVGQRNQPQHF. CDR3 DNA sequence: TGTGCCAGCAGTGAAGTGGGACAGAGAAATCAGCCCCAGCATTTT.